The 27 T cell receptor beta chains in this list originate from one sample, sequenced in a study of post-analysis software for immune sequencing data. Study-wide findings and caveats: TRBV5-6, TRBV5-1 and TRBV20-1 belonged to a set of roughly 5 TRBV segments that were more frequent in patients than controls.

The antigens of these receptors remain unknown. Unique-molecular-identifier-tagged TCR beta cDNA libraries were used. Using its own MiXCR run on the PCR reads, TCRdb lists one record per CDR3 protein. The repertoire includes hundreds of thousands of distinct CDR3 sequences, approximately 53% of them detected once, and approximately 4.3% sits in the top ten. Sample: blood. These receptors were taken from a girl aged 5-17 years with multiple sclerosis.

The CDR3 DNA reads TGTGCCACCAGCAGACAGGGAGCTGAAGCTTTCTTT. Translating it yields CATSRQGAEAFF. The rearrangement joins TRBV15 to TRBJ1-1; a possible D gene is TRBD1 (5 bases). The V gene lost 2 bases and the J gene lost 6 bases, with 7 bases spanning the gap. The germline V gene encodes CDR1 LNHNV and CDR2 YYDKDF (reference sequence). The CDR3 loop spans 12 amino acids.

The J gene is TRBJ2-7, the V gene TRBV20-1; weak D call: TRBD2 (5 bases). TRBJ2-5 matches the DNA end more closely, so the J call is doubtful. CDR1 is DFQATT and CDR2 is SNEGSKA in the germline V gene (reference sequence). The CDR3 loop spans 13 amino acids. The CDR3 region is CSARRGLQETQYF. Written as DNA, the CDR3 is TGCAGTGCTAGACGCGGGCTACAAGAGACCCAGTACTTC.

This clonotype has at least ten counts. V is TRBV12-3 or TRBV12-4 and J is TRBJ2-6, with 7 nucleotides matching TRBD1. V lost 4 bases and J lost 1; bases outside the gene matches: 1. CDR3 length equals 15 residues. The CDR3 protein is CASSSTGSGANVLTF. The CDR3 DNA sequence: TGTGCCAGCAGTTCGACAGGGTCTGGGGCCAACGTCCTGACTTTC.

The J gene is TRBJ1-4, the V gene TRBV6-6; TRBD1 matches at 7 bases. This CDR3 has 15 residues. Germline V lookup: CDR1 MNHNY, CDR2 SVGAGI (reference sequence). V lost 2 bases, J lost 5 bases, and 5 bases stayed unmatched. CDR3 nucleotide sequence: TGTGCCAGCAGTTACCGAGGGACAGAAAATGAAAAACTGTTTTTT. Amino acids: CASSYRGTENEKLFF.

V gene TRBV20-1 combines with J gene TRBJ2-7; D perhaps matches TRBD2 (6 bases). The germline CDR1 and CDR2 sequences are DFQATT and SNEGSKA (reference sequence). The CDR3 loop spans 15 amino acids. Between the trimmed V and J ends, which lost 2 bases and 0 bases, there was a span of 14 bases. The CDR3: CSARPGRENSYEQYF. The CDR3 bases are TGCAGTGCTAGACCAGGACGGGAGAACTCCTACGAGCAGTACTTC.

The V gene is TRBV2, the J gene TRBJ2-1; the D call may be TRBD1 or TRBD2 (5 bases each). Trimming pared 6 bases from V and 3 bases from J, leaving 21 bases between. From germline, CDR1 is SNHLY and CDR2 FYNNEI. CDR3 length: 17 amino acids. The CDR3 loop reads CASSAIPGTQSYNEQFF. The DNA for the CDR3 is TGTGCCAGCAGCGCTATTCCCGGGACCCAAAGCTACAATGAGCAGTTCTTC.

The chain joins TRBV12-3 or TRBV12-4 to TRBJ1-5; D not certain. V was trimmed by 5 bases and J by 2 bases, leaving 13 bases between them. This CDR3 has 15 amino acids. CDR3 protein: CASSAQGQGNQPQHF. The CDR3 DNA follows: TGTGCCAGCAGTGCCCAAGGTCAAGGCAATCAGCCCCAGCATTTT.

This clonotype came up a few times. The chain has TRBV20-1 and TRBJ2-5; D is possibly TRBD1 (7 bases). Trimming stripped 5 bases from V and 2 bases from J, with 21 bases between. Germline V gene sequence: CDR1 DFQATT, CDR2 SNEGSKA (reference sequence). The CDR3 sequence is 16 residues long. The CDR3 loop reads CSAGLPRTGDQETQYF. The CDR3 DNA reads as TGCAGTGCTGGACTACCCAGGACAGGCGATCAAGAGACCCAGTACTTC.

V usage is TRBV20-1 and J usage is TRBJ2-1; TRBD2 agrees at 11 bases. The V gene end was trimmed by 1 base and the J gene end by 7 bases; junction bases not matched to a gene: 6. CDR1 is DFQATT, CDR2 SNEGSKA, per germline (reference sequence). The length of the CDR3 is 15 residues. CDR3 bases: TGCAGTGCTAGAGGGTTGTTAGCGGGAGGGAATGAGCAGTTCTTC. It specifies CSARGLLAGGNEQFF.

In DNA, the CDR3 is TGTGCCAGCTCACCACGGACAGGTTACTCCTACGAGCAGTACTTC. Amino acids: CASSPRTGYSYEQYF. This sequence joins TRBV18 and TRBJ2-7, with TRBD1 matching 7 bases. The V gene end was trimmed by 1 base and the J gene end by 0 bases; junction bases not matched to a gene: 3. The CDR3 has 15 amino acids. Germline values: CDR1 KGHSH, CDR2 LQKENI.

The V gene is TRBV14, the J gene TRBJ2-6; unclear D gene. Between the trimmed V and J ends, which lost 5 bases and 0 bases, there was a span of 11 bases. The length of the CDR3 is 16 residues. Germline V gives CDR1 SGHDN, CDR2 FVKESK. Written as DNA, the CDR3 is TGTGCCAGCAGCGGGTTGGCTAGCTCTGGGGCCAACGTCCTGACTTTC. Translation: CASSGLASSGANVLTF.

This clonotype occurred once. The chain carries TRBV29-1 and TRBJ1-2, with TRBD1 identical over 10 bases. V lost 0 bases to trimming and J lost 5 bases; unmatched junction nucleotides: 12. The CDR3 contains 17 residues. The germline gives CDR1 SQVTM, CDR2 ANQGSEA. The CDR3 coding sequence is TGCAGCGTTGAAGATATCTTCGGGACAGGGGTCGGGTATGGCTACACCTTC. As protein: CSVEDIFGTGVGYGYTF.

This clonotype was seen only a few times. The chain recombines TRBV7-8 with TRBJ2-6, with D unclear. V was clipped by 4 bases and J by 0 bases, with 13 bases between them. The germline CDR1 and CDR2 sequences are SGHVS and FQNEAQ. The CDR3 runs 17 residues. CDR3 region: CASSYLAGASGANVLTF. CDR3 bases: TGTGCCAGCAGCTACCTGGCAGGCGCCTCTGGGGCCAACGTCCTGACTTTC.

The V call is TRBV6-6, the J call TRBJ2-4; no clear D gene. CDR3 length: 12 amino acids. V was trimmed by 6 bases and J by 8 bases, leaving 11 bases between them. Germline CDR1 MNHNY, CDR2 SVGAGI (reference sequence). CDR3 loop: CASRGIVYIQYF. In nucleotides, the CDR3 is TGTGCCAGCAGGGGAATCGTTTACATTCAGTACTTC.

This clonotype was detected only a few times. The gene calls are TRBV6-1 and TRBJ2-1, with D tentatively TRBD2 (7 bases). V dropped 8 bases and J dropped 7 bases, with 21 bases sitting between them. The CDR3 totals 15 residues. Germline V gives CDR1 MNHNS, CDR2 SASEGT. CDR3 amino acids: CASGAGARPGNEQFF. The CDR3 bases are TGTGCCAGCGGGGCGGGGGCCCGACCGGGGAATGAGCAGTTCTTC.

The chain links TRBV5-1 to TRBJ2-7; D is undetermined. Germline-derived CDR1 and CDR2 are SGHRS and YFSETQ. The CDR3 covers 11 residues. The V end lost 7 bases, the J end lost 1 base, and 6 bases lay between the germline ends. The CDR3 region is CASQDSYEQYF. The CDR3 DNA reads TGCGCCAGCCAGGATTCCTACGAGCAGTACTTC.

This clonotype has a handful of counts. J is TRBJ1-4 and V is TRBV5-5; no firm D call. Trimming removed 4 bases at V and 0 bases at J, with 13 bases between. Per germline, CDR1 SGHKS and CDR2 YYEKEE (reference sequence). The length of the CDR3 is 16 residues. CDR3 region: CASSGRPMATNEKLFF. CDR3 DNA sequence: TGTGCCAGCAGCGGACGACCGATGGCAACTAATGAAAAACTGTTTTTT.

The rearrangement uses TRBV12-3 or TRBV12-4 and TRBJ1-2; no clear D gene. Trimming shortened V by 10 bases and J by 0 bases, and 9 bases separated the two germline ends. This CDR3 region has 12 residues. Here the CDR3 reads CATAAANYGYTF. The CDR3 nucleotides read TGTGCCACCGCGGCCGCTAACTATGGCTACACCTTC.

The chain carries TRBV28 and TRBJ2-4; 9 nucleotides agree with TRBD1. Germline V gives CDR1 MDHEN, CDR2 SYDVKM. J was trimmed by 2 bases and V by 5 bases; bases with no gene match: 7. The CDR3 runs 16 residues. CDR3 in amino acids: CASSIRTGDTKNIQYF. For the CDR3, the DNA is TGTGCCAGCAGTATTCGGACAGGGGATACCAAAAACATTCAGTACTTC.

The count of this clonotype is one. The chain couples TRBV12-3 or TRBV12-4 to TRBJ2-7; 7 bases are a match to TRBD1. The CDR3 is 15 amino acids. With V trimmed by 8 bases and J by 6 bases, 16 bases remained unmatched. CDR3 sequence (DNA): TGTGCCAGCGCACCCCGTCAGGGACAGCTCGCCGAGCAGTACTTC. Protein: CASAPRQGQLAEQYF.

The chain recombines TRBV5-5 with TRBJ2-1; maybe TRBD1 (5 bases). The CDR3 length is 16 residues. V was cut by 0 bases and J by 4 bases, with 14 bases left in between. CDR1 and CDR2 from the germline V gene are SGHKS and YYEKEE (reference sequence). The CDR3 spells CASSLEGIEVYNEQFF. The CDR3 coding sequence is TGTGCCAGCAGCTTGGAGGGGATCGAAGTTTACAATGAGCAGTTCTTC.

The chain combines TRBV6-6 with TRBJ2-7; TRBD2 is a possible D gene (6 bases). The V gene lost 2 bases and the J gene lost 6 bases, with 14 bases spanning the gap. This CDR3 region has 14 residues. Germline V CDR1 and CDR2: MNHNY, SVGAGI (reference sequence). The CDR3: CASSYGGGPVEQYF. DNA of the CDR3: TGTGCCAGCAGTTACGGGGGAGGCCCCGTCGAGCAGTACTTC.

The V and J genes are TRBV7-2 and TRBJ2-5; a possible D gene is TRBD1 (6 bases). V dropped 6 bases and J dropped 2 bases, with 16 bases sitting between them. The CDR3 is made up of 15 amino acids. Germline V gives CDR1 SGHTA, CDR2 FQGNSA. CDR3 sequence: CASRSYGGRQETQYF. CDR3 in DNA: TGTGCCAGCAGGTCCTATGGGGGCCGACAAGAGACCCAGTACTTC.

The chain carries TRBV20-1 and TRBJ1-5; possible D gene TRBD1, 5 bases. The CDR3 loop spans 14 amino acids. V was trimmed by 0 bases and J by 6 bases, leaving 12 bases between them. In germline, CDR1 is DFQATT, CDR2 SNEGSKA (reference sequence). The CDR3 DNA sequence: TGCAGTGCTAGAGATATGGGGGTCGGTCAGCCCCAGCATTTT. It specifies CSARDMGVGQPQHF.

Comment on this clonotype: The junction departs from the called germline gene at one end, perhaps through a read error. This sequence joins TRBV20-1 and TRBJ2-3; TRBD2 aligns across 8 bases. This CDR3 has 18 residues. CDR1 is DFQATT and CDR2 is SNEGSKA in the germline V gene (reference sequence). CDR3 sequence (DNA): TGCAGTGCTCCCCCTCCCTATCCGCGGGGGGCTTCCACAGATACACAGTATTTT. The encoded protein is CSAPPPYPRGASTDTQYF.

The genes are TRBV7-2 and TRBJ2-1; TRBD1 agrees at 8 bases. The CDR3 has 15 amino acids. Trimming took 5 bases from V and 0 from J; bases not matched to a gene: 3. Germline V gene sequence: CDR1 SGHTA, CDR2 FQGNSA. DNA of the CDR3: TGTGCCAGCAGCCAGGACAGGGCCTCCTACAATGAGCAGTTCTTC. Its protein product is CASSQDRASYNEQFF.

The CDR3 loop is CSVGTLLSYNEQYF. In DNA form, the CDR3 reads TGCAGCGTCGGGACGCTACTCTCCTACAATGAGCAGTACTTC. The V call is TRBV29-1, the J call TRBJ2-7, with D tentatively TRBD1 or TRBD2 (5 bases each). CDR1 SQVTM and CDR2 ANQGSEA come from the germline V gene. The length of the CDR3 is 14 residues. Trimming shortened V by 6 bases and J by 7 bases, and 22 bases separated the two germline ends.